The T cell receptor beta chain under discussion was sequenced for a study of cytotoxic CD8 clonotypes in ibrutinib-treated CLL. Across the study: A mean of roughly 250,000 productive templates and approximately 85,000 productive rearrangements was obtained per sample.

The repertoire was sequenced with immunoSEQ multiplex PCR; TCRdb's copy has only in-frame clones and lacks some. This table has about 310,000 clones, roughly 79% appearing once. The germline CDR1 and CDR2 sequences are MNHEY and SVGAGI. Trimming took off 8 bases at V and 0 bases at J, with 14 bases between the two ends. The CDR3 loop spans 15 amino acids. This TCR was sampled from a human donor with chronic lymphocytic leukemia. The sample was PBMCs, taken before ibrutinib treatment. The chain joins TRBV6-5 to TRBJ2-1; tentative D call: TRBD1 (6 bases). This CDR3 reads CASADRSSSYNEQFF. CDR3 sequence (DNA): TGTGCCAGCGCCGACAGGTCTAGCTCCTACAATGAGCAGTTCTTC.